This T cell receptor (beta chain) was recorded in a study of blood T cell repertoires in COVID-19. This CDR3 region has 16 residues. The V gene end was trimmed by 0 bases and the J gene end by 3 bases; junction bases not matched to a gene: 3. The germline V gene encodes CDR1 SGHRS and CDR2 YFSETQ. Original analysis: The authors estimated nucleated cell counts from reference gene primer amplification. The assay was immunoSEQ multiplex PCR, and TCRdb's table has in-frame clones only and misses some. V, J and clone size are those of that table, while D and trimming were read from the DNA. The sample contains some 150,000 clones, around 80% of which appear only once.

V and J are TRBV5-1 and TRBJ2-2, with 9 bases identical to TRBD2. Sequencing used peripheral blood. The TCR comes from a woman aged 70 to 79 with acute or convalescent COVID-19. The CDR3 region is CASSLEAGGYTGELFF. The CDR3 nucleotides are TGCGCCAGCAGCTTGGAAGCGGGGGGTTACACCGGGGAGCTGTTTTTT.